Below, 5 T cell receptor beta chains from the same sample are listed, as sequenced in a study of regulatory T cells in long-lasting Graves disease. Combining iRepertoire HTBI primers with Arm-PCR of CDR3 regions, the authors built TCR beta libraries. Each CDR3 protein is one row after TCRdb ran MiXCR on the multiplex PCR reads. The sample has 440,000 or so distinct CDR3 sequences, roughly 15% seen once; the top ten hold roughly 10%. Time point defined: newly diagnosed GD, antithyroid drugs for less than 3 months. There was RNA extracted from PBMCs, and the TCR library was made from it. A further study also used this sample, focusing on T cells in Graves' hyperthyroidism and ophthalmopathy.

This material consisted of peripheral blood mononuclear cells (PBMCs), taken at new diagnosis, from a patient treated with antithyroid drugs. The receptors come from a woman aged 25 to 45 with Graves disease.

This clonotype occurred many times. The CDR3 protein is CSAKGQTSTDTQYF. DNA for the CDR3: TGCAGTGCAAAAGGACAGACAAGCACAGATACGCAGTATTTT. The rearrangement uses TRBV20-1 and TRBJ2-3, with D perhaps matching TRBD1 (6 bases). The CDR3 totals 14 residues. V lost 6 bases and J 0 bases, leaving 13 bases between the germline ends. The germline V gene encodes CDR1 DFQATT and CDR2 SNEGSKA (reference sequence).

This clonotype has a count of ten or more. The V gene is TRBV7-2, the J gene TRBJ2-7, with TRBD2 matching 12 bases. J gave up 0 bases and V 5 bases, and 5 bases lay outside the gene matches. The CDR3 has 16 residues. Germline lookup yields CDR1 SGHTA and CDR2 FQGNSA. CDR3 coding DNA: TGTGCCAGCAGCCGGACTAGCGGGAAGAGCTCCTACGAGCAGTACTTC. Translation gives CASSRTSGKSSYEQYF. Combining the CDR3 with reference TRBV7-2 and TRBJ2-7 gives the whole variable domain GAGVSQSPSNKVTEKGKDVELRCDPISGHTALYWYRQSLGQGLEFLIYFQGNSAPDKSGLPSDRFSAERTGGSVSTLTIQRTQQEDSAVYLCASSRTSGKSSYEQYFGPGTRLTVT.

The rearrangement links TRBV19 to TRBJ2-2, with a tentative D call TRBD2 (5 bases). This CDR3 is 15 amino acids long. CDR1 LNHDA and CDR2 SQIVND come from the germline V gene (reference sequence). V lost 3 bases and J lost 5, with 13 bases in between. The chain's CDR3 is CASSMWTSGTGELFF. The CDR3 region has the DNA TGTGCCAGTAGTATGTGGACTTCGGGGACCGGGGAGCTGTTTTTT.

This clonotype appeared many times. V and J are TRBV28 and TRBJ2-6; 8 bases map to TRBD1. This CDR3 region has 17 residues. The germline gives CDR1 MDHEN, CDR2 SYDVKM. J lost 0 bases, V lost 5 bases, and 6 bases had no gene match. The CDR3 region is CASSNRGIHSGANVLTF. The CDR3 DNA sequence: TGTGCCAGCAGTAACAGGGGGATACACTCTGGGGCCAACGTCCTGACTTTC. Full variable domain (rest looked up from reference TRBV28 and TRBJ2-6): DVKVTQSSRYLVKRTGEKVFLECVQDMDHENMFWYRQDPGLGLRLIYFSYDVKMKEKGDIPEGYSVSREKKERFSLILESASTNQTSMYLCASSNRGIHSGANVLTFGAGSRLTVL.

Many counts were recorded for this clonotype. The V and J genes are TRBV20-1 and TRBJ2-1; D is ambiguous. The CDR3 totals 11 residues. Deletions cut 4 bases from V and 5 bases from J, with 6 bases between. CDR1 is DFQATT and CDR2 is SNEGSKA in the germline V gene (reference sequence). CDR3 sequence: CSAKMNNEQFF. The CDR3 nucleotides are TGCAGTGCTAAAATGAACAATGAGCAGTTCTTC.